The entry below gives a single T cell receptor beta chain sequence along with its context. Antigen: not known. The source of the sample is a study of T cell repertoires in cytomegalovirus infection. Background on the study: Both a matching HLA type and CMV infection were indicated by public TCR beta signatures. Whole-study findings and limits: The ex vivo response was dominated by HLA-C-restricted CMV-specific TCR beta clonotypes. There were carriers of CMV plus the relevant HLA, and cumulative public TCR beta family frequency identified them.

TCRdb re-called the reads with MiXCR, one entry per CDR3 protein. The top ten clones hold less than 10% of a sample with hundreds of thousands of distinct CDR3 sequences, approximately 25% of them seen once. V shed 2 bases and J 4 bases; nucleotides not matched to a gene: 12. Per the germline V gene, CDR1 is MGHRA and CDR2 is YSYEKL. The CDR3 consists of 18 residues. The sequence was obtained from a human donor in good health (CMV status not recorded). Some clones in this sample may be carry-over from other donors' samples. The gene calls are TRBV4-1 and TRBJ2-5; TRBD2 agrees at 11 bases. Sequencing was performed on CD8+ T cells from PBMCs. The DNA of the CDR3 is TGCGCCAGCAGCCAACTTAGCGGGGGGGCTGGATTCGGAGAGACCCAGTACTTC. It specifies CASSQLSGGAGFGETQYF.